The 16 T cell receptor beta chains below all came from one sample that was sequenced in a study of shared clonotypes between healthy human individuals (dated by TCRdb to the early 2020s). Libraries were prepared through the immunoSEQ multiplex PCR assay. The table was pulled from immuneACCESS by TCRdb, which kept in-frame rearrangements only. Such tables lose some clones; where checked, under half of the loss comes from unresolved V genes, and the rest has no known cause. The sample has nearly 500,000 clones on record, 76% of them singletons. The ten biggest clones cover approximately 13% of the sample. The specimen sequenced was PBMCs. These receptors came from a woman aged 40 to 50 in good health. Some clones in this sample may be carry-over from other donors' samples.

The rearrangement uses TRBV27 and TRBJ1-4; no definite D call. The germline V and J ends were trimmed by 5 bases and 4 bases, with 20 bases remaining between them. CDR1 is MNHEY and CDR2 is SMNVEV in the germline V gene (reference sequence). CDR3 length: 17 residues. The CDR3 DNA is TGTGCCAGCAGTCAATCCCTCGGAGGACCAGTTAATGAAAAACTGTTTTTT. It is translated as CASSQSLGGPVNEKLFF.

This clone was counted between two and nine times. This chain links TRBV5-1 with TRBJ2-1; a weak D match, TRBD1 (5 bases). CDR3 length: 14 residues. The V gene's germline CDR1 is SGHRS and CDR2 YFSETQ. Trimming took 5 bases from V and 4 from J, leaving 13 bases between them. The CDR3 DNA follows: TGCGCCAGCAGTGTCCAGGGTGGTTACAATGAGCAGTTCTTC. Its protein product is CASSVQGGYNEQFF.

The genes are TRBV5-1 and TRBJ1-4; unclear D gene. The CDR3 sequence is 14 residues long. CDR1 SGHRS and CDR2 YFSETQ come from the germline V gene. Trimming took off 2 bases at V and 7 bases at J, with 12 bases between the two ends. The CDR3 sequence is CASSLSGGSEKLFF. CDR3 nucleotide sequence: TGCGCCAGCAGCTTAAGCGGAGGATCTGAAAAACTGTTTTTT. Together with reference TRBV5-1 and TRBJ1-4, the CDR3 gives the full variable domain: KAGVTQTPRYLIKTRGQQVTLSCSPISGHRSVSWYQQTPGQGLQFLFEYFSETQRNKGNFPGRFSGRQFSNSRSEMNVSTLELGDSALYLCASSLSGGSEKLFFGSGTQLSVL.

The count of this clone is one. The genes are TRBV10-1 and TRBJ2-5; D remains ambiguous. V lost 3 bases, J lost 1 base, and 12 bases lay in between. The CDR3 sequence is 15 residues long. Looked up from germline, CDR1 is WNHNN and CDR2 is SYGVQD (reference sequence). CDR3 sequence: CASSDNSGFQETQYF. CDR3 nucleotides: TGCGCCAGCAGTGATAATTCTGGGTTCCAAGAGACCCAGTACTTC.

V usage is TRBV19 and J usage is TRBJ2-7; a weak D match, TRBD2 (6 bases). This CDR3 contains 14 residues. The germline CDR1 and CDR2 sequences are LNHDA and SQIVND (reference sequence). Trimming took 6 bases from V and 5 from J, leaving 17 bases between them. CDR3 residues: CASRTQRGAHEQYF. The CDR3 nucleotides are TGTGCCAGTAGGACCCAGCGCGGGGCCCACGAGCAGTACTTC.

Concerning this clone itself: The sample has other DNA sequences that encode this CDR3 too. The genes are TRBV5-1 and TRBJ2-4, with unresolved D. This CDR3 comprises 14 residues. Germline V CDR1 and CDR2: SGHRS, YFSETQ. Trimming removed 0 bases at V and 0 bases at J, with 4 bases between. Here the CDR3 DNA reads TGCGCCAGCAGCTTGGGGGGAGCCAAAAACATTCAGTACTTC. Translation gives CASSLGGAKNIQYF.

V is TRBV7-9 and J is TRBJ1-2; unclear D gene. Trimming took 9 bases from V and 7 from J, leaving 12 bases between them. The CDR3 totals 11 residues. CDR1 SEHNR and CDR2 FQNEAQ come from the germline V gene (reference sequence). Here the CDR3 DNA reads TGTGCCAGATGGGATGCGACTGGCTACACCTTC. Translated: CARWDATGYTF.

The V gene is TRBV5-1, the J gene TRBJ1-2, with a weak D call TRBD1 (5 bases). The CDR3 is 15 residues long. CDR1 SGHRS and CDR2 YFSETQ come from the germline V gene. V gave up 0 bases and J gave up 0 bases, with 9 bases separating them. The CDR3 nucleotides are TGCGCCAGCAGCTTGGGGAGGGGTTCTAACTATGGCTACACCTTC. This translates into CASSLGRGSNYGYTF.

The DNA of the CDR3 is TGTGCCAGCAGTGAAGGGACTAGCAGGGGCGGTGACGAGCAGTACTTC. Protein: CASSEGTSRGGDEQYF. The chain is built from TRBV2 and TRBJ2-7; 8 bases fit TRBD2. Per germline, CDR1 SNHLY and CDR2 FYNNEI. This CDR3 is built from 16 residues. After removal of 1 base from V and 5 bases from J, the junction contained 10 bases not matched to a gene.

The chain links TRBV28 to TRBJ2-5, with 8 positions matching TRBD1. V lost 4 bases and J lost 5; bases outside the gene matches: 9. CDR3 size: 15 residues. From germline, CDR1 is MDHEN and CDR2 SYDVKM. CDR3 protein: CASSSLPGGRETQYF. The CDR3 nucleotides read TGTGCCAGCAGTTCCTTACCAGGGGGCAGGGAGACCCAGTACTTC.

This chain joins TRBV13 and TRBJ2-1; D remains unclear. V was shortened by 4 bases and J by 0 bases, with 16 bases between the two germline ends. The CDR3 covers 17 residues. The germline V gene encodes CDR1 PRHDT and CDR2 FYEKMQ (reference sequence). CDR3 in amino acids: CASSSSIGGSSYNEQFF. DNA for the CDR3: TGTGCCAGCAGCTCCTCGATTGGCGGCAGCTCCTACAATGAGCAGTTCTTC.

The gene calls are TRBV21-1 and TRBJ1-4. TRBV21-1 is labeled a pseudogene. This CDR3 has 17 residues. The CDR3 region has the DNA TGTGCCAGCAGCAAAGAGTTCCGGGAAAAATATGCGGGAAAACTGTTTTTT. This encodes CASSKEFREKYAGKLFF.

There are a few counts of this clone. The V gene is TRBV7-9, the J gene TRBJ2-3, with D possibly TRBD2 on 6 matching bases. From germline, CDR1 is SEHNR and CDR2 FQNEAQ (reference sequence). Deletions cut 1 base from V and 6 bases from J, with 17 bases between. The CDR3 extends over 16 amino acids. CDR3 amino acids: CASSLGGRERSDTQYF. In nucleotides, the CDR3 is TGTGCCAGCAGCTTAGGGGGACGGGAGAGGTCGGATACGCAGTATTTT.

A single count supports this clone. The CDR3 DNA reads as TGTGCCAGCAGTACCCGGACAGCTCAAGAGACCCAGTACTTC. Its protein is CASSTRTAQETQYF. The chain carries TRBV28 and TRBJ2-5, with D perhaps TRBD1 (6 bases). V lost 5 bases to trimming and J lost 2 bases, with 12 bases between them. CDR3 length: 14 amino acids. Germline assignment: CDR1 MDHEN and CDR2 SYDVKM. The full variable domain, rest sourced from reference TRBV28 and TRBJ2-5, is DVKVTQSSRYLVKRTGEKVFLECVQDMDHENMFWYRQDPGLGLRLIYFSYDVKMKEKGDIPEGYSVSREKKERFSLILESASTNQTSMYLCASSTRTAQETQYFGPGTRLLVL.

The CDR3 is CASSETGLETQYF. The CDR3 DNA follows: TGTGCCAGCAGTGAAACAGGGTTGGAGACCCAGTACTTC. The chain is built from TRBV6-1 and TRBJ2-5, with a tentative D call TRBD1 (6 bases). This CDR3 contains 13 residues. Germline V gives CDR1 MNHNS, CDR2 SASEGT. The V and J ends lost 2 bases and 5 bases respectively, with 9 bases between them.

This chain connects TRBV28 to TRBJ2-7; D might be TRBD1 (6 bases). Trimming stripped 3 bases from V and 2 bases from J, with 14 bases between. This CDR3 contains 15 residues. Germline V gene data show CDR1 as MDHEN and CDR2 as SYDVKM. The CDR3 coding sequence is TGTGCCAGCAGTTTGCAGGGGCCCTACGCCTACGAGCAGTACTTC. The encoded protein is CASSLQGPYAYEQYF.